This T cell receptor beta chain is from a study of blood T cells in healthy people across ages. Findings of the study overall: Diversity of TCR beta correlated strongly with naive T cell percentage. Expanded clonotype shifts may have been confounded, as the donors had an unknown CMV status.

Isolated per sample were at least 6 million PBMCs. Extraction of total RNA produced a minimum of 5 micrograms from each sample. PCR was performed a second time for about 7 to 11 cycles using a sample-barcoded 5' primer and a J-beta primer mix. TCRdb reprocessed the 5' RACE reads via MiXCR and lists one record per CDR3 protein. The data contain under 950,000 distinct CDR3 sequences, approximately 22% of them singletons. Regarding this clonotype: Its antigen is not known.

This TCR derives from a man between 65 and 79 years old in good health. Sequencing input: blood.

This chain's CDR3 is CASCHTDGRNTEAFF. The DNA for the CDR3 is TGCGCCAGCTGCCATACCGACGGGAGAAACACTGAAGCTTTCTTT. The genes are TRBV5-1 and TRBJ1-1, with D unclear. Germline V lookup: CDR1 SGHRS, CDR2 YFSETQ. The CDR3 has 15 residues. Deletions cut 7 bases from V and 2 bases from J, with 18 bases between.